This TCR beta chain was found in a study of monozygotic twins with inflammatory bowel disease (dated by TCRdb to about 2019). Regarding the research as a whole: The complete study included 28 monozygotic twin pairs: 19 IBD-discordant Danish pairs and nine German pairs, of which four were IBD-concordant and five were IBD-discordant. The search for disease-associated traits relied mainly on comparing IBD patients with their genetically identical healthy co-twins within discordant pairs. Each individual had, on average, about 151 000 unique TCRalpha sequences and 181 000 unique TCRbeta sequences available for analysis. The research as a whole found: The analysis was unable to tell different T cell subtypes apart. Compared with healthy twins, IBD patients had fewer clonotypes in common with other individuals, a difference most pronounced in patients showing signs of disease activity. Because patients received different immunosuppressive treatments, the repertoires may have picked up extra background noise and variability between individuals. Repertoire similarity did not differ between concordant and discordant twins, possibly due to limited statistical power. A decrease in TCRbeta repertoire diversity, as measured by inverse Simpson index, was observed in IBD patients compared with their healthy co-twins. The results gave no support for a single strong signal or clonotype linked to IBD.

CDR1 and CDR2 were assigned from the germline V gene as SGHRS and YFSETQ. The CDR3 measures 13 amino acids from cysteine to phenylalanine. Only the protein is on record. A 2.5 ml peripheral blood sample was drawn into PAXgene tubes per donor and stored at -80°C. Total RNA was isolated from whole blood with the PAXgene blood miRNA kit on an automated QIAcube, without T cell sorting. Peripheral blood from monozygotic twin pairs concordant or discordant for inflammatory bowel disease was subjected to deep TCRalpha and TCRbeta repertoire profiling with unique molecular barcoding. Smoking habits were recorded for all twin pairs, with individuals classified as current, former or never smokers. Library prep was done by 5' RACE. The input for every TCR library was roughly 4,000 ng of total RNA. For each sample, cDNA was synthesized in eight separate reactions using SMARTScribe reverse transcriptase. During cDNA synthesis, template switching introduced unique molecular identifiers that contained a 6-nucleotide sample barcode. TCRalpha and TCRbeta cDNA was amplified in two nested PCRs of about 17 and 10 cycles, and bead purification was carried out after each PCR. Before amplification, the cDNA was both treated with uracil DNA-glycosylase and purified with the QIAquick PCR purification kit. In the second PCR, Illumina TruSeq-compatible adapters and sample-specific barcodes were added. TapeStation and Qubit were used to check library quality and concentration, and roughly 5 ng of each library went into the pool. Pooled libraries were sequenced on an Illumina HiSeq2500 single-index Rapid Run with 2 x 100 bp reads and custom sequencing primers. The original pipeline was this. MiGEC version 1.2.6 was used for UMI-based consensus assembly to correct PCR and sequencing errors. MiXCR version 2.1.1 was used for V(D)J alignment, clonotype assembly and CDR3 extraction. Gene usage, clonotype sharing and MAIT/NKT TCR abundance were normalised by analysing the top 1000, 10 000 and 20 000 clonotypes per sample. Diversity was computed as the inverse Simpson index with the vegan R package after downsampling to 27 000 UMIs. Paired Mann-Whitney U tests on discordant twin pairs were used, with Benjamini-Hochberg multiple-testing correction. One entry per CDR3 protein sequence results from the TCRdb reprocessing of the reads, with DNA left out. TCRdb assigned the V and J calls; the authors' analysis was not used. The sample's clone listing holds approximately 150,000 distinct CDR3 sequences. Of the sample, 6.5% to 9% falls within the top ten clones.

A word on this clonotype: The clone's antigen remains unknown.

The V and J segments used are TRBV5-1 and TRBJ2-1. The sequencing sample was made of blood. This TCR derives from a human donor with ulcerative colitis or Crohn's disease, or a healthy co-twin of an affected twin (not recorded which). The CDR3 here reads CASSVDTDNEQFF. The CDR3, completed at both ends by the reference TRBV5-1 and TRBJ2-1 genes, gives the full variable domain KAGVTQTPRYLIKTRGQQVTLSCSPISGHRSVSWYQQTPGQGLQFLFEYFSETQRNKGNFPGRFSGRQFSNSRSEMNVSTLELGDSALYLCASSVDTDNEQFFGPGTRLTVL.